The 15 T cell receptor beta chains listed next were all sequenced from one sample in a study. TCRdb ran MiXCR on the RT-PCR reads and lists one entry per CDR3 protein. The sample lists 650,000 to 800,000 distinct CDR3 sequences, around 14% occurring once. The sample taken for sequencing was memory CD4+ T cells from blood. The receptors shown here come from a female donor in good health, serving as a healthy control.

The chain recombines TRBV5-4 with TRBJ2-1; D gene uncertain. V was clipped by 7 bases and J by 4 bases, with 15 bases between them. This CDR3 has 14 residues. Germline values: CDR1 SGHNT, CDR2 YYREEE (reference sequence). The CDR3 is CASSQDAEYNEQFF. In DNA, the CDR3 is TGTGCCAGCTCCCAGGATGCGGAATACAATGAGCAGTTCTTC.

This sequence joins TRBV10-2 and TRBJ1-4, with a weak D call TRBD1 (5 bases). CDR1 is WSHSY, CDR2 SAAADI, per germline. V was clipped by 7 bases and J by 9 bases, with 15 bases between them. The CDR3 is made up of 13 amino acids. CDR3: CASMRGLGQKLFF. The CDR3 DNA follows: TGCGCCAGCATGAGGGGTCTGGGACAAAAACTGTTTTTT.

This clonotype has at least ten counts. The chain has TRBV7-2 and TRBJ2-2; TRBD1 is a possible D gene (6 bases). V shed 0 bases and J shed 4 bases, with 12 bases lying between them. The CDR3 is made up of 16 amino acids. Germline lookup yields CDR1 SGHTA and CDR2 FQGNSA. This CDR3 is CASSLAGEGGTGELFF. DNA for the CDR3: TGTGCCAGCAGCTTAGCGGGAGAAGGGGGCACCGGGGAGCTGTTTTTT.

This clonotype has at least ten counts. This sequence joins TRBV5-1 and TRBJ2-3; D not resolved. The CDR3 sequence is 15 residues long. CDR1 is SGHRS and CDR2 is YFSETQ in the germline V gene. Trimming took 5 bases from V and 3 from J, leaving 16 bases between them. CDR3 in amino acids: CASSFMEHETDTQYF. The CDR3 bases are TGCGCCAGCAGTTTCATGGAACATGAGACAGATACGCAGTATTTT.

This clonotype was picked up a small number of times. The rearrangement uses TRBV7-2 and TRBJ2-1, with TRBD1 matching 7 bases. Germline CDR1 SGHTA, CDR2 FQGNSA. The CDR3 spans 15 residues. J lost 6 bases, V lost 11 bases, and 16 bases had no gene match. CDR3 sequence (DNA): TGTGCCTCCGAAGGGGGCTTAACCCGGAGCAATGAGCAGTTCTTC. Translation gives CASEGGLTRSNEQFF.

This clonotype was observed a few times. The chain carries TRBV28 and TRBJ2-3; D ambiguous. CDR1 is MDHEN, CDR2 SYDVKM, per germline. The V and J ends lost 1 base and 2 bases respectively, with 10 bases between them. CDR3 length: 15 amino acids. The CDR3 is CASSLLGLHTDTQYF. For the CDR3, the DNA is TGTGCCAGCAGTTTATTGGGGTTGCACACAGATACGCAGTATTTT.

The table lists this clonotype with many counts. CDR3: CASSPYSSGANYGYTF. The CDR3 DNA is TGTGCCAGCAGTCCTTACAGCTCAGGGGCCAACTATGGCTACACCTTC. The chain is built from TRBV6-1 and TRBJ1-2, with a tentative D call TRBD1 (6 bases). V lost 5 bases and J lost 2, with 18 bases in between. CDR1 and CDR2 (germline): MNHNS, SASEGT. The CDR3 contains 16 residues.

DNA for the CDR3: TGTGCCAGCAGCTTAATGGCTCGTGCGAGGTCACCCCTCCACTTT. It codes for CASSLMARARSPLHF. The gene calls are TRBV5-6 and TRBJ1-6; unclear D gene. Trimming left V 2 bases short and J 10 bases short, with 16 bases between. This CDR3 region has 15 residues. Per germline, CDR1 SGHDT and CDR2 YYEEEE.

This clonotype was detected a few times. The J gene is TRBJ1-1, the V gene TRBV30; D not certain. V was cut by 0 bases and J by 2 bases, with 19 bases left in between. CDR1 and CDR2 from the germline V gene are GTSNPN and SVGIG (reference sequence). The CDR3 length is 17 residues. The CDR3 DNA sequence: TGTGCCTGGAGTGTACTGGCGGGAAGATTATCAAACACTGAAGCTTTCTTT. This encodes CAWSVLAGRLSNTEAFF.

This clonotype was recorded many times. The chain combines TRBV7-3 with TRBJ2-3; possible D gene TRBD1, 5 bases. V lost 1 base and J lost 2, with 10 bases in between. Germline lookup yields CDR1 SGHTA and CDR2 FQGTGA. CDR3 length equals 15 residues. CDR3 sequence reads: CASSLIQGPTDTQYF. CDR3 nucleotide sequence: TGTGCCAGCAGCTTAATCCAGGGCCCCACAGATACGCAGTATTTT.

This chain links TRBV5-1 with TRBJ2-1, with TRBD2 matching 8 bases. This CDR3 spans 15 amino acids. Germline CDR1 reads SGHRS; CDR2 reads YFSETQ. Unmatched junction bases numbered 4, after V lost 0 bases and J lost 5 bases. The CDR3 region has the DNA TGCGCCAGCAGCTTGGAGATAGCGGGACACAATGAGCAGTTCTTC. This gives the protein CASSLEIAGHNEQFF.

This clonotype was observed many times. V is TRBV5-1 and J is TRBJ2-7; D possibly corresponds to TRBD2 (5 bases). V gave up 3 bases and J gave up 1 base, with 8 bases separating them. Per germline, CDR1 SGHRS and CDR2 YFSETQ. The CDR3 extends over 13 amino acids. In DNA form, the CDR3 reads TGCGCCAGCAGCTCGGGATTGTCCTACGAGCAGTACTTC. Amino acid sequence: CASSSGLSYEQYF.

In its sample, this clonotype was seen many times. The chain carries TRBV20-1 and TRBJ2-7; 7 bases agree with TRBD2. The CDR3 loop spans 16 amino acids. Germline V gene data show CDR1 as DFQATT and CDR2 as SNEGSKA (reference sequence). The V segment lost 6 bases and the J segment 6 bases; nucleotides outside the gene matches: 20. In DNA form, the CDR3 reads TGCAGTGCCCGGCTGGCTAGCGGTGCAACTGGTCCCGAGCAGTACTTC. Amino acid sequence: CSARLASGATGPEQYF.

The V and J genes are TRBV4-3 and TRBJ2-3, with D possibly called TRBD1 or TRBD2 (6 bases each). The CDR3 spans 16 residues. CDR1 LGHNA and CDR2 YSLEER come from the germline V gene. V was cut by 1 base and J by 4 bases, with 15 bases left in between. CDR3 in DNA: TGCGCCAGCAGCCAAGGTGTGGGGGGCAGCTCAGATACGCAGTATTTT. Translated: CASSQGVGGSSDTQYF.

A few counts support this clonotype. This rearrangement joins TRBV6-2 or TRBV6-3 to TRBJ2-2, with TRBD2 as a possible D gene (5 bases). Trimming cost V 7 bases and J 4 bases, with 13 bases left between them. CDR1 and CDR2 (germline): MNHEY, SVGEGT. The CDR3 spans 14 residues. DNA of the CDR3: TGTGCCAGCAATCTGGACTCTAGCACCGGGGAGCTGTTTTTT. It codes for CASNLDSSTGELFF.